The source of this T cell receptor beta chain is a study of Graves' ophthalmopathy and Graves' hyperthyroidism. RNA served as the template for amplifying TCR beta CDR3 regions. An opening RT-PCR round employed HTBI primers and preceded a second-round multiplex PCR. From the multiplex PCR reads, TCRdb called clonotypes with MiXCR, one entry per CDR3 protein. The sample has 650,000 to 900,000 distinct CDR3 sequences; roughly 41% are singletons. Trimming pared 6 bases from V and 9 bases from J, leaving 30 bases between. Germline V CDR1 and CDR2: DFQATT, SNEGSKA (reference sequence). The CDR3 spans 18 residues.

This TCR was sampled from an adult man with Graves' ophthalmopathy. The gene calls are TRBV20-1 and TRBJ1-6; the D gene is possibly TRBD1 (5 bases). The specimen sequenced was peripheral blood. CDR3: CSAPTLWTQGVESSPLHF. In nucleotides, the CDR3 is TGCAGTGCCCCGACCCTGTGGACCCAAGGGGTCGAGAGTTCACCCCTCCACTTT.